These 31 T cell receptor beta chains originate from one sample sequenced in a study of vaccination effects on CD4 cells after COVID-19. Libraries were prepared by immunoSEQ multiplex PCR; TCRdb keeps only in-frame clonotypes and omits some of them. The sample contains approximately 50,000 clones, about 70% of which appear only once. On roughly day 10 of culture, CD4+ T cells were separated out. Antigen specificity for these receptors is unknown. The material was CD4+ T cells from PBMCs cultured without peptide, obtained before COVID-19 vaccination. These receptor sequences come from a human donor who had a prior SARS-CoV-2 infection.

The CDR3, as DNA: TGCAGCGCCGCCTTAGCGGGAGTATCCTCTGGGGCCAACGTCCTGACTTTC. It yields the protein CSAALAGVSSGANVLTF. The chain is built from TRBV29-1 and TRBJ2-6, with 9 bases matching TRBD2. The V gene end was trimmed by 7 bases and the J gene end by 0 bases; junction bases not matched to a gene: 10. The germline gives CDR1 SQVTM, CDR2 ANQGSEA. The length of the CDR3 is 17 residues.

The CDR3 nucleotides are TGTGCCAGCTGCAGGGGGGCCAACACAGATACGCAGTATTTT. This sequence encodes CASCRGANTDTQYF. V gene TRBV5-6 combines with J gene TRBJ2-3, with D possibly TRBD1 on 7 matching bases. This CDR3 is built from 14 residues. V lost 7 bases to trimming and J lost 2 bases, with 14 bases between them. Germline values: CDR1 SGHDT, CDR2 YYEEEE.

The chain recombines TRBV14 with TRBJ2-7; 8 bases line up with TRBD2. This CDR3 is 14 amino acids long. Germline loops: CDR1 SGHDN, CDR2 FVKESK. Germline trimming cut 4 bases from V and 9 bases from J; bases unmatched to any gene: 11. The CDR3, as DNA: TGTGCCAGCAGCCTGGGACTAGATAGCATCGGGCAGTACTTC. It encodes CASSLGLDSIGQYF.

V is TRBV19 and J is TRBJ2-2, with 7 bases fitting TRBD1. The CDR3 is 15 residues long. With 1 base clipped from V and 4 bases from J, the junction kept 3 bases outside the gene matches. Germline lookup yields CDR1 LNHDA and CDR2 SQIVND (reference sequence). CDR3 DNA sequence: TGTGCCAGTAGTATAGCTTCAGGGGGCACCGGGGAGCTGTTTTTT. This translates into CASSIASGGTGELFF.

This clone was counted once. The chain is built from TRBV6-1 and TRBJ2-6; D uncertain. V gave up 2 bases and J gave up 4 bases, with 9 bases separating them. Germline CDR1 is MNHNS and CDR2 is SASEGT. The CDR3 sequence is 15 residues long. The CDR3 is CASSERVTGANVLTF. The CDR3 DNA is TGTGCCAGCAGTGAACGGGTCACCGGGGCCAACGTCCTGACTTTC.

This clone came up once. The rearrangement links TRBV5-3 to TRBJ2-1, with 7 bases lining up with TRBD1. TRBV5-3 is identified as an open reading frame with a role that is uncertain. This CDR3 comprises 13 residues. V trimming: 3 bases; J trimming: 10 bases; junction bases outside the gene matches: 7. The CDR3 loop reads CARSYGVGGEQFF. The DNA of the CDR3 is TGTGCCAGAAGCTATGGAGTAGGGGGCGAGCAGTTCTTC.

The chain recombines TRBV2 with TRBJ1-1; unclear D gene. In germline, CDR1 is SNHLY, CDR2 FYNNEI. The CDR3 consists of 13 residues. V was clipped by 3 bases and J by 11 bases, with 16 bases between them. CDR3 sequence reads: CASSDGALKVAFF. The CDR3 coding sequence is TGTGCCAGCAGTGATGGAGCCTTGAAGGTTGCTTTCTTT. Using reference TRBV2 and TRBJ1-1 for the parts outside the CDR3, the full variable domain is EPEVTQTPSHQVTQMGQEVILRCVPISNHLYFYWYRQILGQKVEFLVSFYNNEISEKSEIFDDQFSVERPDGSNFTLKIRSTKLEDSAMYFCASSDGALKVAFFGQGTRLTVV.

A few counts support this clone. The rearrangement links TRBV6-5 to TRBJ2-1, with 8 bases aligning to TRBD1. V lost 5 bases, J lost 3 bases, and 3 bases stayed unmatched. The CDR3 length is 14 residues. From germline, CDR1 is MNHEY and CDR2 SVGAGI. CDR3 sequence (DNA): TGTGCCAGCAGTACCACAGGGGGCTACAATGAGCAGTTCTTC. Translating it yields CASSTTGGYNEQFF.

The chain carries TRBV7-9 and TRBJ2-1; 7 bases map to TRBD2. The V segment lost 5 bases and the J segment 5 bases; nucleotides outside the gene matches: 9. This CDR3 spans 15 amino acids. Per the germline V gene, CDR1 is SEHNR and CDR2 is FQNEAQ (reference sequence). Written as DNA, the CDR3 is TGTGCCAGCAGCGCCCTCGGACTAGTCAACAATGAGCAGTTCTTC. This encodes CASSALGLVNNEQFF.

The rearrangement joins TRBV21-1 to TRBJ2-3; the D call TRBD2 from the table was never checked on the DNA. TRBV21-1 represents a pseudogene. This CDR3 spans 16 amino acids. The CDR3 sequence: CASSRGEGRATDTQYF. The DNA for the CDR3 is TGTGCCAGCAGCAGGGGGGAAGGGAGGGCCACAGATACGCAGTATTTT.

This clone was seen only once. The chain carries TRBV5-6 and TRBJ2-5, with D hard to call. This CDR3 spans 14 amino acids. Germline V gene data show CDR1 as SGHDT and CDR2 as YYEEEE. Trimming took 1 base from V and 0 from J, leaving 7 bases between them. The CDR3 is CASSLPEYQETQYF. Here the CDR3 DNA reads TGTGCCAGCAGCTTGCCAGAGTACCAAGAGACCCAGTACTTC.

This rearrangement joins TRBV7-2 to TRBJ1-2; D is unclear. This CDR3 is built from 14 residues. The germline V and J ends were trimmed by 2 bases and 6 bases, with 13 bases remaining between them. The germline CDR1 and CDR2 sequences are SGHTA and FQGNSA. CDR3 DNA sequence: TGTGCCAGCAGCTTATACCGGGGAAGCCATGGCTACACCTTC. Its protein product is CASSLYRGSHGYTF.

This clone was found a few times. V is TRBV18 and J is TRBJ1-3, with D perhaps matching TRBD1 (6 bases). Germline-derived CDR1 and CDR2 are KGHSH and LQKENI. Trimming took 3 bases from V and 0 from J, leaving 15 bases between them. This CDR3 has 17 residues. For the CDR3, the DNA is TGTGCCAGCTCACCCACAGGGACCATAGTCTCTGGAAACACCATATATTTT. Protein: CASSPTGTIVSGNTIYF. The whole variable domain, filled in from reference TRBV18 and TRBJ1-3, reads NAGVMQNPRHLVRRRGQEARLRCSPMKGHSHVYWYRQLPEEGLKFMVYLQKENIIDESGMPKERFSAEFPKEGPSILRIQQVVRGDSAAYFCASSPTGTIVSGNTIYFGEGSWLTVV.

This clone was seen more than once but under ten times. The chain carries TRBV6-2 or TRBV6-3 and TRBJ2-3, with D maybe TRBD1 (5 bases). Germline V CDR1 and CDR2: MNHEY, SVGEGT. The V and J ends lost 5 bases and 5 bases respectively, with 14 bases between them. The CDR3 totals 14 residues. CDR3 coding DNA: TGTGCCAGCAGTAGATTTCAGGGTAGAGATACGCAGTATTTT. Its protein is CASSRFQGRDTQYF.

The chain combines TRBV6-5 with TRBJ1-2; D may be TRBD1 (6 bases). Trimming took 6 bases from V and 3 from J, leaving 14 bases between them. Germline loops: CDR1 MNHEY, CDR2 SVGAGI. The CDR3 consists of 14 residues. CDR3 in DNA: TGTGCCAGCAGCGAGTTCGGGGGCTACTATGGCTACACCTTC. This gives the protein CASSEFGGYYGYTF.

The J gene is TRBJ1-5, the V gene TRBV9, with 7 bases identical to TRBD1. Germline loops: CDR1 SGDLS, CDR2 YYNGEE. V gave up 4 bases and J gave up 6 bases; unmatched junction bases: 7. This CDR3 region has 14 residues. The CDR3 region is CASSRIPGGQPQHF. In nucleotides, the CDR3 is TGTGCCAGCAGCAGAATTCCAGGGGGTCAGCCCCAGCATTTT.

The chain joins TRBV20-1 to TRBJ1-2; D is unresolved. From germline, CDR1 is DFQATT and CDR2 SNEGSKA (reference sequence). Deletions cut 3 bases from V and 4 bases from J, with 12 bases between. The CDR3 has 13 residues. CDR3 sequence reads: CSASLPVSYGYTF. CDR3 coding DNA: TGCAGTGCTAGTCTCCCCGTGAGCTATGGCTACACCTTC.

The chain is built from TRBV9 and TRBJ1-1, with D perhaps matching TRBD1 (6 bases). V was trimmed by 0 bases and J by 4 bases, leaving 10 bases between them. This CDR3 has 14 amino acids. Germline assignment: CDR1 SGDLS and CDR2 YYNGEE. The CDR3 loop reads CASSVGGGGTEAFF. The CDR3 DNA reads TGTGCCAGCAGCGTAGGGGGAGGGGGCACTGAAGCTTTCTTT.

This clone occurred a few times. V and J are TRBV19 and TRBJ1-2; D might be TRBD1 (6 bases). The V end was cut by 3 bases, the J end by 0 bases, with 11 bases between. The CDR3 is 15 amino acids. Germline lookup yields CDR1 LNHDA and CDR2 SQIVND (reference sequence). The CDR3, as DNA: TGTGCCAGTAGTATTCGGGACACTCCTAACTATGGCTACACCTTC. Translation gives CASSIRDTPNYGYTF.

The chain couples TRBV5-4 to TRBJ1-2, with D possibly TRBD1 on 5 matching bases. Germline V gene lookup returns CDR1 SGHNT and CDR2 YYREEE (reference sequence). CDR3 length: 15 amino acids. Trimming took 0 bases from V and 5 from J, leaving 14 bases between them. CDR3 protein: CASSLDPGRAYGYTF. The CDR3 nucleotides read TGTGCCAGCAGCTTGGACCCAGGGAGGGCTTATGGCTACACCTTC.

The V call is TRBV7-9, the J call TRBJ1-1, with no clear D. Germline CDR1 is SEHNR and CDR2 is FQNEAQ (reference sequence). There are 15 residues in the CDR3. V was pared by 1 base and J by 0 bases, with 9 bases between. This CDR3 reads CASSLEGRLNTEAFF. The DNA for the CDR3 is TGTGCCAGCAGCTTAGAGGGCAGATTGAACACTGAAGCTTTCTTT.

V is TRBV7-2 and J is TRBJ1-2, with D tentatively TRBD1 (5 bases). Trimming stripped 0 bases from V and 4 bases from J, with 12 bases between. This CDR3 is 15 amino acids long. CDR1 and CDR2 from the germline V gene are SGHTA and FQGNSA. The CDR3 DNA is TGTGCCAGCAGCTTAGCGGGGGACGTCGGCTATGGCTACACCTTC. Protein product: CASSLAGDVGYGYTF.

The V and J genes are TRBV2 and TRBJ2-7; D is possibly TRBD1 (6 bases). CDR1 is SNHLY and CDR2 is FYNNEI in the germline V gene. This CDR3 spans 17 amino acids. The germline V and J ends were trimmed by 4 bases and 2 bases, with 21 bases remaining between them. The CDR3 DNA follows: TGTGCCAGCAGTGGGCTTCGACAGGATATTTTTACCTACGAGCAGTACTTC. This gives the protein CASSGLRQDIFTYEQYF. Full variable domain (outside the CDR3, taken from reference TRBV2 and TRBJ2-7): EPEVTQTPSHQVTQMGQEVILRCVPISNHLYFYWYRQILGQKVEFLVSFYNNEISEKSEIFDDQFSVERPDGSNFTLKIRSTKLEDSAMYFCASSGLRQDIFTYEQYFGPGTRLTVT.

This sequence joins TRBV27 and TRBJ2-7; tentative D call: TRBD2 (5 bases). There are 11 residues in the CDR3. CDR1 is MNHEY, CDR2 SMNVEV, per germline (reference sequence). V dropped 4 bases and J dropped 10 bases, with 11 bases sitting between them. For the CDR3, the DNA is TGTGCCAGCAGTTCAAGGACTCACCAGTACTTC. Protein: CASSSRTHQYF.

The V call is TRBV7-2, the J call TRBJ2-3; D not certain. The CDR3 is 14 residues long. CDR1 and CDR2 from the germline V gene are SGHTA and FQGNSA. V gave up 3 bases and J gave up 2 bases, with 9 bases separating them. CDR3 nucleotides: TGTGCCAGCAGCTTGGTACGAGCCACAGATACGCAGTATTTT. Translated, it gives CASSLVRATDTQYF. Full variable domain (missing parts from reference TRBV7-2 and TRBJ2-3): GAGVSQSPSNKVTEKGKDVELRCDPISGHTALYWYRQSLGQGLEFLIYFQGNSAPDKSGLPSDRFSAERTGGSVSTLTIQRTQQEDSAVYLCASSLVRATDTQYFGPGTRLTVL.

V gene TRBV18 combines with J gene TRBJ1-1; 8 nucleotides line up with TRBD1. The CDR3 length is 15 residues. Trimming cost V 5 bases and J 2 bases; bases outside gene matches: 7. From germline, CDR1 is KGHSH and CDR2 LQKENI. CDR3 sequence reads: CASSYSGQANTEAFF. The CDR3 DNA sequence: TGTGCCAGCTCATATTCGGGACAGGCAAACACTGAAGCTTTCTTT.

The chain joins TRBV13 to TRBJ1-1; D gene unclear. This CDR3 comprises 13 residues. Germline V gene data show CDR1 as PRHDT and CDR2 as FYEKMQ (reference sequence). Trimming removed 0 bases from V and 0 bases from J, with 2 bases in between. The CDR3 nucleotides are TGTGCCAGCAGCTTAGGGGTGAACACTGAAGCTTTCTTT. This codes for CASSLGVNTEAFF.

The genes are TRBV12-3 or TRBV12-4 and TRBJ1-1; D not certain. Trimming removed 8 bases at V and 6 bases at J, with 10 bases between. The CDR3 has 11 amino acids. The CDR3 here is CASGVVAEAFF. DNA of the CDR3: TGTGCCAGCGGGGTGGTCGCTGAAGCTTTCTTT.

This clone was detected only a few times. The chain employs TRBV5-1 and TRBJ2-3, with no clear D. The CDR3 totals 12 residues. CDR1 SGHRS and CDR2 YFSETQ come from the germline V gene. Trimming removed 0 bases at V and 6 bases at J, with 5 bases between. The CDR3 loop is CASSLEGDTQYF. The CDR3 nucleotides are TGCGCCAGCAGCTTGGAAGGGGATACGCAGTATTTT.

The V call is TRBV7-2, the J call TRBJ2-7; a weak D match, TRBD1 (6 bases). With 1 base removed from V and 7 bases from J, the gap between germline ends came to 11 bases. The CDR3 runs to 13 residues. Germline V gene sequence: CDR1 SGHTA, CDR2 FQGNSA. CDR3 nucleotide sequence: TGTGCCAGCAGCTTAGACAGGGATCAAGAGCAGTACTTC. It is translated as CASSLDRDQEQYF. The full variable domain, its missing parts supplied by reference TRBV7-2 and TRBJ2-7, is GAGVSQSPSNKVTEKGKDVELRCDPISGHTALYWYRQSLGQGLEFLIYFQGNSAPDKSGLPSDRFSAERTGGSVSTLTIQRTQQEDSAVYLCASSLDRDQEQYFGPGTRLTVT.

Only one count was recorded for this clone. This chain joins TRBV6-5 and TRBJ2-1; perhaps TRBD2 as D (5 bases). The ends were cut back, 6 bases at V and 0 bases at J, with 12 bases in the middle. The V gene's germline CDR1 is MNHEY and CDR2 SVGAGI. The CDR3 consists of 15 residues. The CDR3 loop reads CASRERFSSYNEQFF. The DNA for the CDR3 is TGTGCCAGCAGGGAGCGGTTTAGCTCCTACAATGAGCAGTTCTTC.